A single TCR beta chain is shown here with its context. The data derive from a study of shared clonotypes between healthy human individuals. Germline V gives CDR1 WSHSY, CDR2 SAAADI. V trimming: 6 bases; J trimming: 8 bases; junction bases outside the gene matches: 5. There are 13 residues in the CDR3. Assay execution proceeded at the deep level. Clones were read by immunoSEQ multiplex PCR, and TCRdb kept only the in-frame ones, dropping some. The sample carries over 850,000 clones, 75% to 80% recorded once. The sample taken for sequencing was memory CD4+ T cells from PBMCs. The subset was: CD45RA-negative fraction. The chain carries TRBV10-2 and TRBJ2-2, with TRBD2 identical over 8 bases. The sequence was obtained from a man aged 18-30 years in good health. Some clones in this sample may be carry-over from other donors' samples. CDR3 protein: CASRATSAGELFF. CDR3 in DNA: TGCGCCAGCAGGGCGACTAGCGCAGGGGAGCTGTTTTTT.